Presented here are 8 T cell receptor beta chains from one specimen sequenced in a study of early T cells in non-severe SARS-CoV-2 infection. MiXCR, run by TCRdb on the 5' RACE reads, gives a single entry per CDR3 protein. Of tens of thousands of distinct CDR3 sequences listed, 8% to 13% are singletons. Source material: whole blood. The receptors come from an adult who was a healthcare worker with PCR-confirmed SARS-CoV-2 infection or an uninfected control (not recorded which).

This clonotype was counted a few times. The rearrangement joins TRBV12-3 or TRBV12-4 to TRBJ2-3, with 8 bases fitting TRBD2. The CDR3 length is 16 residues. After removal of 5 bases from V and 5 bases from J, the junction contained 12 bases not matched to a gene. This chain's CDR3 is CASSPEGAGVVDTQYF. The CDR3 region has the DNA TGTGCCAGCAGTCCCGAAGGAGCGGGAGTTGTAGATACGCAGTATTTT.

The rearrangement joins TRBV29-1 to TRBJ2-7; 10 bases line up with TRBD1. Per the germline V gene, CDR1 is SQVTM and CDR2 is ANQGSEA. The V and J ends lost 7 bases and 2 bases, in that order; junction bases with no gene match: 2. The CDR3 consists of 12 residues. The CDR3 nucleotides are TGCAGCGCTGGGACAGGGGCCTACGAGCAGTACTTC. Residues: CSAGTGAYEQYF.

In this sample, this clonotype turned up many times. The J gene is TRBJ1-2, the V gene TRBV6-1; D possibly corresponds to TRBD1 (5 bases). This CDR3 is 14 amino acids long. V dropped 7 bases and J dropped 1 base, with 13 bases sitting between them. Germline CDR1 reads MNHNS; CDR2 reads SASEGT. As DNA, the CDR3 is TGTGCCAGCAAGGAGAAGGGGATTAACTATGGCTACACCTTC. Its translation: CASKEKGINYGYTF.

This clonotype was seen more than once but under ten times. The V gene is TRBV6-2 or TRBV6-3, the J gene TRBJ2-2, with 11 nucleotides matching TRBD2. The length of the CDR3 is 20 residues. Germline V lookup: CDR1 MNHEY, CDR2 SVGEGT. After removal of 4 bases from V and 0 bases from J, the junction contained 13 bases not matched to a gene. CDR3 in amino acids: CASSSTTPSGGLSNTGELFF. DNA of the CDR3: TGTGCCAGCAGTTCCACGACGCCTAGCGGGGGGCTGTCGAACACCGGGGAGCTGTTTTTT.

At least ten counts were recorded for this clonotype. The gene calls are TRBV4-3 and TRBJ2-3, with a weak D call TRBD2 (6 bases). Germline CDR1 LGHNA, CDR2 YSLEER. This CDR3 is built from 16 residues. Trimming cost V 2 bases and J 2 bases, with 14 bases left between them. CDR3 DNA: TGCGCCAGCAGCCAATCTATGGGAGGCCCCACAGATACGCAGTATTTT. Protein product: CASSQSMGGPTDTQYF.

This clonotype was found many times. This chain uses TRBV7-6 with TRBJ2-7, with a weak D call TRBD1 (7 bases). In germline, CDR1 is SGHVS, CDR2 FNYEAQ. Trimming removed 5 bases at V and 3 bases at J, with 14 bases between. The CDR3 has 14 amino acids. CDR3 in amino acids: CASSKSGGYYEQYF. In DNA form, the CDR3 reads TGTGCCAGCAGCAAATCAGGGGGGTACTACGAGCAGTACTTC.

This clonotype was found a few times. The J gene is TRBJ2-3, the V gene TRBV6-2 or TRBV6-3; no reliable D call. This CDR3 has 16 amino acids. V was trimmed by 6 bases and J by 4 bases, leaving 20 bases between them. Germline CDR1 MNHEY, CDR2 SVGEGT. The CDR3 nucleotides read TGTGCCAGCAGACTCCCGGGTCAAGGATTTCCAGATACGCAGTATTTT. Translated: CASRLPGQGFPDTQYF.

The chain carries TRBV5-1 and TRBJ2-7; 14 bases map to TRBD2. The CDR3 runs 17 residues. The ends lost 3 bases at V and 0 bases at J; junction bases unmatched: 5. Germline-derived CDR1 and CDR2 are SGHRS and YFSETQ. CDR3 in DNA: TGCGCCAGCAGCTGGGGACTAGCGGGGGAAAGCTCCTACGAGCAGTACTTC. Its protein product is CASSWGLAGESSYEQYF.